This TCR beta chain stems from a study of cytotoxic CD8 clonotypes in ibrutinib-treated CLL. Looking at the study overall: Partial responses totalled approximately 24 and complete responses 2; after median roughly 71 months, around 14 remained remitted and roughly twelve progressed.

The repertoire was sequenced with immunoSEQ multiplex PCR; TCRdb's copy has only in-frame clones and lacks some. This sample has about 140,000 clones, with 85% to 95% found just once. CDR1 is SNHLY, CDR2 FYNNEI, per germline. This CDR3 is 13 amino acids long. Trimming took 3 bases from V and 9 from J, leaving 14 bases between them. Concerning this clone: Its antigen remains unknown.

Study results and caveats: Clonality was higher at baseline than in age-matched healthy donors and tracked circulating CD8+ T-cell counts.

Sequencing used PBMCs, obtained after 12 months of ibrutinib treatment. The TCR originated in a human donor with chronic lymphocytic leukemia. This rearrangement joins TRBV2 to TRBJ1-2; TRBD1 is a possible D gene (6 bases). This CDR3 is CASSDYREGSYTF. The CDR3 DNA reads as TGTGCCAGCAGTGACTACAGGGAGGGGAGCTACACCTTC.